The next 24 T cell receptor beta chains were all read from a single sample in a study of T cell responses to AZD1222 COVID-19 vaccine. Sequencing was performed with immunoSEQ multiplex PCR; in TCRdb, only in-frame clones are kept and a portion is missing. The sample comprises approximately 140,000 clones, more than 85% of which are singletons, and 2.5% to 3.5% rests with the top ten. This specimen consisted of peripheral blood, obtained 28 days after the second AZD1222 dose. The source of these receptors is an adult who received the AZD1222 COVID-19 vaccine.

This chain links TRBV3-1 (or the pseudogene TRBV3-2) with TRBJ2-7, with 8 bases that match TRBD2. Germline V gene data show CDR1 as LGHDT and CDR2 as YNNKEL (reference sequence). Trimming removed 5 bases from V and 2 bases from J; junction bases left unmatched: 11. The CDR3 runs 16 residues. CDR3 amino acids: CASSSRPLAVTYEQYF. In DNA, the CDR3 is TGTGCCAGCAGCTCGAGGCCACTAGCGGTTACCTACGAGCAGTACTTC.

This clone was detected a few times. The J gene is TRBJ2-2, the V gene TRBV5-1; 10 bases map to TRBD1. With 4 bases clipped from V and 4 bases from J, the junction kept 4 bases outside the gene matches. The CDR3 sequence is 15 residues long. The germline CDR1 and CDR2 sequences are SGHRS and YFSETQ. The CDR3, as DNA: TGCGCCAGCAGCCAGACAGGGGGCAGCACCGGGGAGCTGTTTTTT. The encoded protein is CASSQTGGSTGELFF.

This clone was observed a single time. The genes are TRBV10-1 and TRBJ2-7, with a possible D match to TRBD2 (5 bases). Germline V gives CDR1 WNHNN, CDR2 SYGVQD (reference sequence). The V end lost 2 bases, the J end lost 3 bases, and 20 bases lay between the germline ends. The CDR3 has 17 residues. The CDR3 protein is CASSESGFKKGYYEQYF. Written as DNA, the CDR3 is TGCGCCAGCAGTGAGAGCGGTTTCAAAAAGGGATACTACGAGCAGTACTTC.

This chain uses TRBV14 with TRBJ1-4; possible D gene TRBD1, 6 bases. The V gene's germline CDR1 is SGHDN and CDR2 FVKESK. Between the trimmed V and J ends, which lost 5 bases and 8 bases, there was a span of 18 bases. There are 15 residues in the CDR3. The CDR3 spells CASSANRVVGEKLFF. The CDR3 nucleotides read TGTGCCAGCAGCGCAAACAGGGTAGTGGGGGAAAAACTGTTTTTT.

The V gene is TRBV28, the J gene TRBJ2-7, with D maybe TRBD1 (6 bases). The V and J ends lost 8 bases and 4 bases respectively, with 12 bases between them. The germline CDR1 and CDR2 sequences are MDHEN and SYDVKM. There are 12 residues in the CDR3. DNA for the CDR3: TGTGCCAGCCACTCGAGGGGGTACGAGCAGTACTTC. Its protein is CASHSRGYEQYF.

The CDR3 protein is CASSGSGQGAWEQYF. CDR3 DNA sequence: TGTGCCAGCTCAGGATCTGGACAGGGGGCATGGGAGCAGTACTTC. The chain employs TRBV28 and TRBJ2-7; 11 bases fit TRBD1. CDR3 size: 15 residues. V was clipped by 8 bases and J by 7 bases; unmatched bases: 13. Germline lookup yields CDR1 MDHEN and CDR2 SYDVKM.

The J gene is TRBJ2-1, the V gene TRBV6-2 or TRBV6-3; D assignment may be TRBD1 or TRBD2 (6 bases each). V lost 5 bases, J lost 3 bases, and 17 bases lay in between. The CDR3 extends over 16 amino acids. The V gene's germline CDR1 is MNHEY and CDR2 SVGEGT. The CDR3 is CASSPGEGGFYNEQFF. In nucleotides, the CDR3 is TGTGCCAGCAGTCCGGGCGAAGGGGGGTTCTACAATGAGCAGTTCTTC.

This clone was detected only a few times. The chain employs TRBV11-2 and TRBJ2-7; 12 positions match TRBD1. Per the germline V gene, CDR1 is SGHAT and CDR2 is FQNNGV. The V segment lost 5 bases and the J segment 5 bases; nucleotides outside the gene matches: 7. This CDR3 has 15 amino acids. CDR3 in amino acids: CASSPGTGGRDEQYF. CDR3 sequence (DNA): TGTGCCAGCAGCCCGGGGACAGGGGGCCGCGACGAGCAGTACTTC.

V and J are TRBV12-3 or TRBV12-4 and TRBJ1-1; D is ambiguous. Trimming stripped 6 bases from V and 4 bases from J, with 12 bases between. The CDR3 contains 13 residues. The DNA of the CDR3 is TGTGCCAGCAGGCCCGGGGTTGGCACTGAAGCTTTCTTT. Its protein product is CASRPGVGTEAFF.

This clone has a single count. The genes are TRBV5-4 and TRBJ2-2, with D perhaps matching TRBD2 (6 bases). The CDR3 covers 16 residues. Germline-derived CDR1 and CDR2 are SGHNT and YYREEE (reference sequence). The germline V and J ends were trimmed by 4 bases and 4 bases, with 17 bases remaining between them. DNA of the CDR3: TGTGCCAGCAGCATGGCGGACGGGAGCGGCACCGGGGAGCTGTTTTTT. Amino acid sequence: CASSMADGSGTGELFF.

The chain is built from TRBV5-4 and TRBJ2-2; D perhaps matches TRBD2 (6 bases). Germline CDR1 reads SGHNT; CDR2 reads YYREEE (reference sequence). V lost 4 bases and J 2 bases, leaving 9 bases between the germline ends. The CDR3 is 14 residues long. This CDR3 is CASSRDLNTGELFF. The CDR3 nucleotides read TGTGCCAGCAGCCGGGACTTAAACACCGGGGAGCTGTTTTTT. Filled out from reference TRBV5-4 and TRBJ2-2, the complete variable domain reads ETGVTQSPTHLIKTRGQQVTLRCSSQSGHNTVSWYQQALGQGPQFIFQYYREEENGRGNFPPRFSGLQFPNYSSELNVNALELDDSALYLCASSRDLNTGELFFGEGSRLTVL.

The chain recombines TRBV5-1 with TRBJ2-1; 12 bases map to TRBD2. The CDR3 has 14 residues. From germline, CDR1 is SGHRS and CDR2 YFSETQ. V dropped 7 bases and J dropped 7; count of bases not matched to a gene: 6. This CDR3 reads CASHPTSGSNEQFF. Here the CDR3 DNA reads TGCGCCAGCCACCCGACTAGCGGGAGTAATGAGCAGTTCTTC.

The V and J genes are TRBV6-6 and TRBJ1-3, with 9 bases identical to TRBD1. The CDR3 has 14 amino acids. The V and J ends lost 7 bases and 4 bases, in that order; junction bases with no gene match: 5. Per germline, CDR1 MNHNY and CDR2 SVGAGI (reference sequence). The CDR3 is CASKTGGEGNTIYF. The CDR3 bases are TGTGCCAGCAAGACAGGGGGTGAGGGAAACACCATATATTTT.

The chain recombines TRBV23-1 with TRBJ1-1; TRBD1 matches at 8 bases. TRBV23-1 is an ORF for which the function is uncertain. CDR3 length: 15 amino acids. The trim removed 3 bases at V and 3 bases at J, leaving 6 bases unmatched. CDR3 sequence: CASSHGQGKDTEAFF. The CDR3 DNA sequence: TGCGCCAGCAGTCACGGACAGGGTAAGGACACTGAAGCTTTCTTT.

In DNA form, the CDR3 reads TGTGCCAGTAGAAAGTCCTTCCTAGCGGGAGGGCGCGTTGAGCAGTTCTTC. Translating gives CASRKSFLAGGRVEQFF. V usage is TRBV19 and J usage is TRBJ2-1; 12 bases line up with TRBD2. V lost 6 bases and J lost 9; bases outside the gene matches: 15. The CDR3 covers 17 residues. In germline, CDR1 is LNHDA, CDR2 SQIVND (reference sequence).

This sequence joins TRBV2 and TRBJ2-7, with D perhaps TRBD2 (5 bases). This CDR3 is built from 16 residues. Germline V gene sequence: CDR1 SNHLY, CDR2 FYNNEI. V shed 6 bases and J shed 0 bases, with 18 bases lying between them. CDR3 sequence: CASSETPDWSSYEQYF. As DNA, the CDR3 is TGTGCCAGCAGCGAAACCCCGGACTGGAGCTCCTACGAGCAGTACTTC.

The J gene is TRBJ2-5, the V gene TRBV6-5; D possibly corresponds to TRBD2 (5 bases). V lost 6 bases and J lost 1, with 12 bases in between. CDR1 is MNHEY and CDR2 is SVGAGI in the germline V gene. This CDR3 is 14 amino acids long. The CDR3 bases are TGTGCCAGCAGAGGGAGCCCCCCCCAAGAGACCCAGTACTTC. It codes for CASRGSPPQETQYF.

This chain links TRBV9 with TRBJ2-5, with TRBD2 matching over 8 bases. The junction had 12 bases not matched to a gene; V was cut back by 3 bases and J by 5 bases. CDR3 size: 16 residues. Looked up from germline, CDR1 is SGDLS and CDR2 is YYNGEE. CDR3: CASSGGTASGGETQYF. CDR3 sequence (DNA): TGTGCCAGCAGCGGAGGGACTGCCTCGGGAGGGGAGACCCAGTACTTC.

The count of this clone is one. J is TRBJ2-3 and V is TRBV14; D gene ambiguous. There are 13 residues in the CDR3. V was cut by 1 base and J by 4 bases, with 6 bases left in between. Germline V gene data show CDR1 as SGHDN and CDR2 as FVKESK. CDR3 sequence (DNA): TGTGCCAGCAGCCAAGGCCTCGCAGATACGCAGTATTTT. This encodes CASSQGLADTQYF.

The J gene is TRBJ2-2, the V gene TRBV5-1; D is possibly TRBD1 or TRBD2 (5 bases each). The ends were cut back, 7 bases at V and 5 bases at J, with 18 bases in the middle. Germline V gives CDR1 SGHRS, CDR2 YFSETQ. The length of the CDR3 is 15 residues. DNA for the CDR3: TGCGCCAGCGGGGCCGGGACGTTAGGGACCGGGGAGCTGTTTTTT. Protein sequence: CASGAGTLGTGELFF.

Here the CDR3 reads CASSRGTLAASGNTIYF. The CDR3 region has the DNA TGTGCCAGTAGTAGAGGGACCCTAGCGGCCTCTGGAAACACCATATATTTT. The chain has TRBV19 and TRBJ1-3; perhaps TRBD1 as D (5 bases). Germline lookup yields CDR1 LNHDA and CDR2 SQIVND (reference sequence). Trimming took off 4 bases at V and 0 bases at J, with 16 bases between the two ends. This CDR3 region has 17 residues.

The chain carries TRBV19 and TRBJ1-1, with 7 positions matching TRBD1. J gave up 6 bases and V 4 bases, and 5 bases lay outside the gene matches. In germline, CDR1 is LNHDA, CDR2 SQIVND (reference sequence). The CDR3 is 13 residues long. Written as DNA, the CDR3 is TGTGCCAGTAGTAAAAGACAGGGCGCTGAAGCTTTCTTT. This codes for CASSKRQGAEAFF.

The chain links TRBV7-3 to TRBJ2-1; 9 bases match TRBD2. The ends lost 1 base at V and 4 bases at J; junction bases unmatched: 8. There are 17 residues in the CDR3. Germline V gene data show CDR1 as SGHTA and CDR2 as FQGTGA. This CDR3 is CASSLNPPSGTYNEQFF. The CDR3 bases are TGTGCCAGCAGCTTAAATCCCCCTAGCGGGACGTACAATGAGCAGTTCTTC.

The rearrangement links TRBV7-8 to TRBJ1-5; a weak D match, TRBD1 (5 bases). The CDR3 is 15 amino acids. The V gene's germline CDR1 is SGHVS and CDR2 FQNEAQ. Trimming stripped 7 bases from V and 3 bases from J, with 16 bases between. CDR3 region: CASTKSGGDNQPQHF. In nucleotides, the CDR3 is TGTGCCAGCACCAAATCCGGGGGGGACAATCAGCCCCAGCATTTT.